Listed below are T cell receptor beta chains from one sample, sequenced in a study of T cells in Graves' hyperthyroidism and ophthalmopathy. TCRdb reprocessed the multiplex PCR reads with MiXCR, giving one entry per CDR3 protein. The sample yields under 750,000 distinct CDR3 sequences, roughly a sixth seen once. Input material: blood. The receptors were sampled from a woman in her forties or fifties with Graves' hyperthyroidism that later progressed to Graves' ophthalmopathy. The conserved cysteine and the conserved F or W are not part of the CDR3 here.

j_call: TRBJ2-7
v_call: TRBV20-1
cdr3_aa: SGPGGLRYEQY

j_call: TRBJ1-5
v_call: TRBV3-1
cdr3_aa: ASSREGLAQH

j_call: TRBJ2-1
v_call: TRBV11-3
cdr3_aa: ASSDVPFNNEQF

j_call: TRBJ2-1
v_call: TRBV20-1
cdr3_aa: SAGGTSGGWEHNEQF

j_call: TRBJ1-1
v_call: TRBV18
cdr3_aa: ASSPSPDTEAF

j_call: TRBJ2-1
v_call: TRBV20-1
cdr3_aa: SAVPSARGNEQF

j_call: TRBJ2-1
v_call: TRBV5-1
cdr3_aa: ASSQRQGNNEQF

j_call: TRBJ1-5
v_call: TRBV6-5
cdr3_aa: ASSYNLGNQPQH

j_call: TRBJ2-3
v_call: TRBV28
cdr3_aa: ASSFLGGLSTDTQY

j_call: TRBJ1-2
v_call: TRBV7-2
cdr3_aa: ASSLEPNYGYT

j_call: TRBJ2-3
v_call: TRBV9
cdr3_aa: ASSVNRGGGTDTQY

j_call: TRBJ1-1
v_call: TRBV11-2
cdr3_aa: ASNYRGNTEAF

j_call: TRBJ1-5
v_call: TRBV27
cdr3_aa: ASRTAGRNQPQH

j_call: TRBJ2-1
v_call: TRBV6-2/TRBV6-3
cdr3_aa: ASSWTDAGASGGGEQF

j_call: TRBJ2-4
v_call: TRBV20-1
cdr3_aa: SALTGGPVQY

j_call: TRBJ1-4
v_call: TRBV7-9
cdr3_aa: ASSPTGFDEKLF

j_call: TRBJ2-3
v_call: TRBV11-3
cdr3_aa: ASSSTSGELDTQY

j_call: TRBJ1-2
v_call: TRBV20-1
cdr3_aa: SASRGRVGGYT

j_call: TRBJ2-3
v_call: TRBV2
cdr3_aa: ASRRVTDTDTQY

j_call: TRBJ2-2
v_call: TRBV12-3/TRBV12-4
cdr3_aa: AMGGTGELF

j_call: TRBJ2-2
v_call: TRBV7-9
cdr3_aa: ASSETSIGELF

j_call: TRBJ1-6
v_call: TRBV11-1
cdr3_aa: ASTVTRSSYNSPLH

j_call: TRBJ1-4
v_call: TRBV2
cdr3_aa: ASRLPPGTELF

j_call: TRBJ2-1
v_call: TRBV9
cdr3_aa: ASSVAGQGAYNEQF

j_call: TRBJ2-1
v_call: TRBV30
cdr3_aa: AWSASSYNEQF

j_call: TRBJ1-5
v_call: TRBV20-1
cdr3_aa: SARDLPRGLSQPQH

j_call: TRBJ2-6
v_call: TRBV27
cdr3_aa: ASSSYQPSVVSGANVLT